These 28 T cell receptor beta chains were sequenced from one sample in a study of blood T cell repertoires in COVID-19. The table came from immunoSEQ multiplex PCR; TCRdb's copy has only in-frame clones and leaves some out. The sample consists of about 230,000 clones, 86% of them appearing once. The sequencing sample was made of peripheral blood. These receptors were collected from a man aged 50 to 59 with COVID-19, enrolled during active disease.

The rearrangement uses TRBV2 and TRBJ1-5; 7 nucleotides agree with TRBD1. The CDR3 consists of 16 residues. Germline V lookup: CDR1 SNHLY, CDR2 FYNNEI. V lost 5 bases and J lost 0; bases outside the gene matches: 7. The CDR3 DNA reads TGTGCCAGCAGTAACCTAGGGACAGCTAGCAATCAGCCCCAGCATTTT. This sequence encodes CASSNLGTASNQPQHF.

The genes are TRBV10-3 and TRBJ2-2; no clear D. CDR3 length: 11 residues. Germline assignment: CDR1 ENHRY and CDR2 SYGVKD. The CDR3 spells CASTETGELFF. Written as DNA, the CDR3 is TGTGCAAGTACAGAAACCGGGGAGCTGTTTTTT.

This clone was detected only a few times. The chain recombines TRBV12-2 with TRBJ1-5; the table's D call, TRBD1, was not checked against the DNA. TRBV12-2 is recorded as a pseudogene. This CDR3 spans 20 amino acids. The CDR3 is CASRLSTTGPGQLSNQPQHF. Here the CDR3 DNA reads TGTGCAAGTCGCTTATCGACGACCGGGCCGGGACAGCTTAGCAATCAGCCCCAGCATTTT.

The genes are TRBV10-3 and TRBJ2-1, with 14 positions matching TRBD2. V gave up 6 bases and J gave up 0 bases; unmatched junction bases: 16. CDR1 ENHRY and CDR2 SYGVKD come from the germline V gene. This CDR3 comprises 21 residues. CDR3 protein: CAISWTSGRKVDPSSYNEQFF. The CDR3 DNA reads as TGTGCCATCAGCTGGACTAGCGGGAGGAAAGTTGACCCTAGCTCCTACAATGAGCAGTTCTTC.

The table lists this clone with a few counts. The rearrangement joins TRBV19 to TRBJ2-1, with 11 positions matching TRBD1. Germline loops: CDR1 LNHDA, CDR2 SQIVND (reference sequence). Trimming at V came to 5 bases and at J to 6 bases, leaving 6 bases not matched to a gene. This CDR3 has 15 residues. The CDR3 nucleotides are TGTGCCAGTAGTCCACTCGGGACAGGGGGCAATGAGCAGTTCTTC. It encodes CASSPLGTGGNEQFF.

J is TRBJ1-1 and V is TRBV15; no reliable D call. The germline V gene encodes CDR1 LNHNV and CDR2 YYDKDF (reference sequence). V was shortened by 0 bases and J by 2 bases, with 4 bases between the two germline ends. The CDR3 contains 13 residues. CDR3 coding DNA: TGTGCCACCAGCAGAGATAGTAACACTGAAGCTTTCTTT. Protein product: CATSRDSNTEAFF.

The chain links TRBV10-3 to TRBJ1-3, with a tentative D call TRBD1 (6 bases). The V end lost 2 bases, the J end lost 0 bases, and 8 bases lay between the germline ends. CDR1 and CDR2 from the germline V gene are ENHRY and SYGVKD. The CDR3 has 15 amino acids. CDR3 amino acids: CAISERGGSGNTIYF. CDR3 DNA sequence: TGTGCCATCAGTGAGAGGGGGGGCTCTGGAAACACCATATATTTT.

This rearrangement joins TRBV12-3 or TRBV12-4 to TRBJ2-3; D unclear. Trimming pared 6 bases from V and 2 bases from J, leaving 6 bases between. This CDR3 comprises 12 residues. The CDR3 sequence is CASRSNTDTQYF. CDR3 bases: TGTGCCAGCAGATCTAACACAGATACGCAGTATTTT.

CDR3 region: CASSEGQGAQPQHF. CDR3 DNA: TGTGCCAGTAGTGAGGGACAGGGTGCTCAGCCCCAGCATTTT. This chain uses TRBV19 with TRBJ1-5; 9 bases are a match to TRBD1. The trim removed 5 bases at V and 6 bases at J, leaving 5 bases unmatched. The CDR3 has 14 residues. Germline values: CDR1 LNHDA, CDR2 SQIVND (reference sequence).

The chain couples TRBV5-5 to TRBJ2-7, with 7 positions matching TRBD1. The CDR3 consists of 15 residues. The V gene's germline CDR1 is SGHKS and CDR2 YYEKEE (reference sequence). J lost 2 bases, V lost 4 bases, and 9 bases had no gene match. CDR3 nucleotide sequence: TGTGCCAGCAGCGGACAGGCAATCTTGACCTACGAGCAGTACTTC. It is translated as CASSGQAILTYEQYF.

The chain joins TRBV15 to TRBJ2-2, with TRBD1 identical over 10 bases. Germline CDR1 and CDR2: LNHNV and YYDKDF (reference sequence). V lost 4 bases and J lost 3; bases outside the gene matches: 5. The CDR3 runs to 16 residues. The CDR3 DNA reads as TGTGCCACCAGCACAAGACAGGGGGCAGACACCGGGGAGCTGTTTTTT. This sequence encodes CATSTRQGADTGELFF.

This clone has only one observation. The chain employs TRBV28 and TRBJ2-7, with 7 bases lining up with TRBD2. Germline lookup yields CDR1 MDHEN and CDR2 SYDVKM. CDR3 size: 13 residues. The V segment lost 3 bases and the J segment 3 bases; nucleotides outside the gene matches: 2. The CDR3 DNA reads as TGTGCCAGCAGTTTTGGGGGGGACTACGAGCAGTACTTC. Translation gives CASSFGGDYEQYF.

This rearrangement joins TRBV3-1 (or the pseudogene TRBV3-2) to TRBJ2-1, with TRBD2 identical over 8 bases. Per the germline V gene, CDR1 is LGHDT and CDR2 is YNNKEL (reference sequence). V was clipped by 0 bases and J by 10 bases; unmatched bases: 2. The CDR3 sequence is 13 residues long. The CDR3 nucleotides are TGTGCCAGCAGCCAAGACGGGACTAGGGAGCAGTTCTTC. This codes for CASSQDGTREQFF.

The CDR3, as DNA: TGCAGTGCGAGTAGCGGGGTACCTGATACGCAGTATTTT. Translation: CSASSGVPDTQYF. This rearrangement joins TRBV20-1 to TRBJ2-3; 8 nucleotides agree with TRBD2. Germline CDR1 reads DFQATT; CDR2 reads SNEGSKA (reference sequence). The V and J ends lost 6 bases and 6 bases, in that order; junction bases with no gene match: 8. The CDR3 is 13 residues long.

This rearrangement joins TRBV7-2 to TRBJ2-7; D is undetermined. Germline lookup yields CDR1 SGHTA and CDR2 FQGNSA. The V end lost 3 bases, the J end lost 3 bases, and 9 bases lay between the germline ends. The CDR3 spans 13 residues. CDR3 sequence: CASSLSPYYEQYF. The DNA of the CDR3 is TGTGCCAGCAGCTTGAGCCCCTACTACGAGCAGTACTTC.

The J gene is TRBJ1-1, the V gene TRBV5-1; TRBD1 matches 9 bases. Per germline, CDR1 SGHRS and CDR2 YFSETQ. V lost 0 bases to trimming and J lost 5 bases; unmatched junction nucleotides: 5. There are 15 residues in the CDR3. CDR3 in DNA: TGCGCCAGCAGCTTGGCCCCGACAGGGGGAACTGAAGCTTTCTTT. Its protein product is CASSLAPTGGTEAFF.

V usage is TRBV18 and J usage is TRBJ2-5, with TRBD2 as a possible D gene (6 bases). The CDR3 spans 15 residues. Germline CDR1 reads KGHSH; CDR2 reads LQKENI. The V and J ends lost 6 bases and 2 bases respectively, with 16 bases between them. CDR3 sequence reads: CASSYIGSKQETQYF. Written as DNA, the CDR3 is TGTGCCAGCTCGTATATCGGGAGTAAGCAAGAGACCCAGTACTTC.

V usage is TRBV6-2 or TRBV6-3 and J usage is TRBJ2-7; 8 nucleotides align to TRBD1. The junction had 5 bases not matched to a gene; V was cut back by 5 bases and J by 2 bases. Germline V gene data show CDR1 as MNHEY and CDR2 as SVGEGT. The CDR3 sequence is 14 residues long. The CDR3 is CASSQGANPYEQYF. The CDR3 coding sequence is TGTGCCAGCAGTCAGGGGGCCAACCCCTACGAGCAGTACTTC.

V is TRBV5-1 and J is TRBJ2-2, with D tentatively TRBD1 (6 bases). The CDR3 has 14 amino acids. From germline, CDR1 is SGHRS and CDR2 YFSETQ. Trimming pared 2 bases from V and 6 bases from J, leaving 11 bases between. CDR3 region: CASSLQGSPGELFF. CDR3 bases: TGCGCCAGCAGCTTACAGGGTTCCCCCGGGGAGCTGTTTTTT.

The V and J genes are TRBV14 and TRBJ2-7, with TRBD2 matching 8 bases. The V segment lost 3 bases and the J segment 6 bases; nucleotides outside the gene matches: 13. The CDR3 is 16 residues long. Germline V gene sequence: CDR1 SGHDN, CDR2 FVKESK. The CDR3 is CASSHGKESGSFEQYF. The DNA for the CDR3 is TGTGCCAGCAGCCATGGTAAAGAAAGCGGGAGTTTCGAGCAGTACTTC.

The chain links TRBV5-1 to TRBJ2-7, with 7 bases lining up with TRBD1. This CDR3 contains 14 residues. CDR1 and CDR2 from the germline V gene are SGHRS and YFSETQ. Trimming cost V 4 bases and J 3 bases; bases outside gene matches: 7. CDR3 amino acids: CASSPGTDLYEQYF. The CDR3 coding sequence is TGCGCCAGCAGCCCCGGGACAGATCTCTACGAGCAGTACTTC.

This clone has a handful of counts. The chain carries TRBV6-5 and TRBJ1-2, with a weak D call TRBD1 (5 bases). In germline, CDR1 is MNHEY, CDR2 SVGAGI. Trimming stripped 6 bases from V and 6 bases from J, with 14 bases between. The length of the CDR3 is 13 residues. The CDR3 region is CASSLGAAHGYTF. CDR3 DNA: TGTGCCAGCAGCTTAGGGGCCGCACATGGCTACACCTTC.

The chain has TRBV6-6 and TRBJ1-5; 10 bases map to TRBD1. The CDR3 loop spans 18 amino acids. The J segment lost 6 bases and the V segment lost 5 bases, leaving 16 bases of the junction unmatched. CDR1 and CDR2 (germline): MNHNY, SVGAGI (reference sequence). CDR3 residues: CASSRTLNRDRGLQPQHF. DNA of the CDR3: TGTGCCAGCAGTCGCACACTTAACCGGGACAGGGGACTTCAGCCCCAGCATTTT.

V gene TRBV12-3 or TRBV12-4 combines with J gene TRBJ1-6; 7 nucleotides align to TRBD1. CDR3 length: 13 amino acids. The trim removed 6 bases at V and 12 bases at J, leaving 8 bases unmatched. The CDR3 nucleotides are TGTGCCAGCAGCACGGGGACAGATCGACCCCTCCACTTT. Its protein is CASSTGTDRPLHF.

This chain links TRBV29-1 with TRBJ2-3; 13 bases agree with TRBD2. The CDR3 totals 15 residues. CDR1 and CDR2 (germline): SQVTM, ANQGSEA. Trimming cost V 6 bases and J 2 bases; bases outside gene matches: 5. The DNA for the CDR3 is TGCAGCGTCCCGGGACTAGCGGGAAACACAGATACGCAGTATTTT. Its protein is CSVPGLAGNTDTQYF.

The gene calls are TRBV5-5 and TRBJ2-7, with D tentatively TRBD2 (6 bases). Trimming pared 4 bases from V and 1 base from J, leaving 15 bases between. CDR3 length: 15 residues. Germline V gene data show CDR1 as SGHKS and CDR2 as YYEKEE (reference sequence). In DNA form, the CDR3 reads TGTGCCAGCAGCACCCAAGCGGGCCGTTCCTACGAGCAGTACTTC. It specifies CASSTQAGRSYEQYF.

J is TRBJ1-4 and V is TRBV29-1; unclear D gene. V lost 3 bases and J 5 bases, leaving 7 bases between the germline ends. The CDR3 runs 12 residues. Germline-derived CDR1 and CDR2 are SQVTM and ANQGSEA. In DNA form, the CDR3 reads TGCAGCGTTGAGGACTTAAATGAAAAACTGTTTTTT. Amino acids: CSVEDLNEKLFF.

This chain links TRBV29-1 with TRBJ2-3; TRBD1 aligns across 8 bases. CDR1 SQVTM and CDR2 ANQGSEA come from the germline V gene. The CDR3 is made up of 12 amino acids. The CDR3 nucleotides read TGCATCGTGACAGGGGGCACAGATACGCAGTATTTT. It codes for CIVTGGTDTQYF.